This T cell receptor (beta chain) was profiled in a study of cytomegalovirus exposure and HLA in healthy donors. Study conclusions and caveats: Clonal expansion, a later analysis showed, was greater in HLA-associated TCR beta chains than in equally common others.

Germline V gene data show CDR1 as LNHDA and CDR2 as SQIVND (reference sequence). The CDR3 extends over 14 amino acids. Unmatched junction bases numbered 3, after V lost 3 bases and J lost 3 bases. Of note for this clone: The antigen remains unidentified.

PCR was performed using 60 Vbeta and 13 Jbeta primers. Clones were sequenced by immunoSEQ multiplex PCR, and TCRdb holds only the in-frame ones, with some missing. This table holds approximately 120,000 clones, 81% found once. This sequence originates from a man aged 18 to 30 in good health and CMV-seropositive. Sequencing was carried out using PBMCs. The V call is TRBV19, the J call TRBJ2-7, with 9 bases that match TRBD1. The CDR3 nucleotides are TGTGCCAGTAGTATCATGGACAGGGGCTACGAGCAGTACTTC. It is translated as CASSIMDRGYEQYF.